The sample holds many counts of the clone carrying this T cell receptor (beta chain). This sample was included in a study of low-dose radiotherapy and immunotherapy resistance in tumors. Looking at the study overall: Those assigned to Cohort 2 were treated with 1 Gy per fraction every two weeks (13 Gy in total over 26 weeks). Every two weeks patients got nivolumab 240 mg flat dose, plus ipilimumab 1 mg/kg every six weeks, intravenously.

From germline, CDR1 is DFQATT and CDR2 SNEGSKA (reference sequence). After removal of 1 base from V and 7 bases from J, the junction contained 11 bases not matched to a gene. The CDR3 covers 16 residues. Described time point: before trial treatment. Donors were dosed with nivolumab and ipilimumab; they also received aspirin, low-dose cyclophosphamide and low-dose radiotherapy. Primers targeting TRAV and TRBV primed first-strand cDNA, covering alpha and beta chains. TCR amplification ran roughly 21 PCR cycles using constant-region and V-primer adapter primers. Following isolation, mRNA was amplified via in vitro transcription. In TCRdb, the reads were re-called with MiXCR into one record per CDR3 protein. This table has tens of thousands of distinct CDR3 sequences, just under 9.5% appearing once.

The gene calls are TRBV20-1 and TRBJ2-1; 9 bases align to TRBD2. The input for sequencing was PBMCs, taken before treatment. The receptor comes from a male donor with prostate cancer. In nucleotides, the CDR3 is TGCAGTGCTAGAGTAGCGGGAGCTGTGAATAGTAATGAGCAGTTCTTC. As protein: CSARVAGAVNSNEQFF.